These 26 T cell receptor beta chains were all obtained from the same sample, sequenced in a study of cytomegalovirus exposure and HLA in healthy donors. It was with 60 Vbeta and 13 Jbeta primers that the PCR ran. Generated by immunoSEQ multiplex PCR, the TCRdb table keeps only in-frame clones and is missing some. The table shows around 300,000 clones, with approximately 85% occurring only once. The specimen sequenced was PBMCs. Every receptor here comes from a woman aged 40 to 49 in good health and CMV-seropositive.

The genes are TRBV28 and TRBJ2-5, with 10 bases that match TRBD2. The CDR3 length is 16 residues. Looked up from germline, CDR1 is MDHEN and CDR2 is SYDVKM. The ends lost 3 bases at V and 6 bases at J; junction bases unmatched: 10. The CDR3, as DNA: TGTGCCAGCAGTTTGTTAGCTAGCGGGAGTAAAAAGACCCAGTACTTC. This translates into CASSLLASGSKKTQYF.

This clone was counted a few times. Here the CDR3 reads CASSPTGTGSGTGELFF. The DNA of the CDR3 is TGTGCCAGCAGTCCCACCGGGACAGGGAGTGGGACCGGGGAGCTGTTTTTT. The chain recombines TRBV25-1 with TRBJ2-2; TRBD1 matches at 9 bases. Trimming took 5 bases from V and 5 from J; bases not matched to a gene: 12. This CDR3 has 17 amino acids. CDR1 is MGHDK and CDR2 is SYGVNS in the germline V gene.

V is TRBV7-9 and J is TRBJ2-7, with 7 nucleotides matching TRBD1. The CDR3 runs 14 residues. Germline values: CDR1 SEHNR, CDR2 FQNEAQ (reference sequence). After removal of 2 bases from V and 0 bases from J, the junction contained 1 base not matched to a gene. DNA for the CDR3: TGTGCCAGCAGCTTACGGGACAGCTCCTACGAGCAGTACTTC. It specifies CASSLRDSSYEQYF.

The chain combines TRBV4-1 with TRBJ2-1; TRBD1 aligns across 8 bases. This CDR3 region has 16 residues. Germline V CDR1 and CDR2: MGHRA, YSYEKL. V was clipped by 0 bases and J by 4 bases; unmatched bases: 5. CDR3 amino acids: CASSQDWDRPYNEQFF. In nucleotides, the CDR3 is TGCGCCAGCAGCCAAGATTGGGACAGGCCGTACAATGAGCAGTTCTTC.

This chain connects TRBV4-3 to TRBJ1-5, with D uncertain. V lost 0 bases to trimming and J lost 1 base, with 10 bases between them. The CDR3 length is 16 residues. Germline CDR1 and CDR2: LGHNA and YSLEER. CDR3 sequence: CASSQDWTGSNQPQHF. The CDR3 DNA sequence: TGCGCCAGCAGCCAAGATTGGACTGGCAGCAATCAGCCCCAGCATTTT.

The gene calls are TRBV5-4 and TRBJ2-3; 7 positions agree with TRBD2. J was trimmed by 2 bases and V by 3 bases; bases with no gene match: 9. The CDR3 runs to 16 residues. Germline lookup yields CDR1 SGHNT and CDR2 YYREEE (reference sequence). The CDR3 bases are TGTGCCAGCAGCTGGGGACTCCGGGAGGACACAGATACGCAGTATTTT. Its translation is CASSWGLREDTDTQYF.

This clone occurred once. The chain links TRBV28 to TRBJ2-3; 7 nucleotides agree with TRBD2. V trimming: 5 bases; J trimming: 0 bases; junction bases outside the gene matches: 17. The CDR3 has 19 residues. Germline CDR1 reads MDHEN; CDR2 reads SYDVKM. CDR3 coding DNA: TGTGCCAGCAGTCACCTCCTTCTAATAGCGGGTAAAAGCACAGATACGCAGTATTTT. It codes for CASSHLLLIAGKSTDTQYF.

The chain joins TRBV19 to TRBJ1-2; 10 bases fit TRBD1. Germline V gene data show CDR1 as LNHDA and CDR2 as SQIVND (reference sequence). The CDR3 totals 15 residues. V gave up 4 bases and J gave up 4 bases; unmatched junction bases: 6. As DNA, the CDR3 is TGTGCCAGTAGTAACCGGGACAGGGGCATCTATGGCTACACCTTC. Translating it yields CASSNRDRGIYGYTF.

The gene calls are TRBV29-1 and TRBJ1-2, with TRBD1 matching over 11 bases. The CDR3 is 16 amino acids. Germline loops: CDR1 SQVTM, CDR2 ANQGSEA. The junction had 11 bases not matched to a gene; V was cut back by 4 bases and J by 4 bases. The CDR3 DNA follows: TGCAGCGTTGGGGATCCGCGGACAGGGGGCGCCTATGGCTACACCTTC. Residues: CSVGDPRTGGAYGYTF.

The CDR3 DNA follows: TGCGCCAGCAGCCAGGTTGGGACAGGGCGCTCTGGCTACACCTTC. It is translated as CASSQVGTGRSGYTF. This sequence joins TRBV4-3 and TRBJ1-2; TRBD1 agrees at 9 bases. Germline CDR1 and CDR2: LGHNA and YSLEER. The CDR3 is 15 residues long. V lost 3 bases to trimming and J lost 7 bases; unmatched junction nucleotides: 9.

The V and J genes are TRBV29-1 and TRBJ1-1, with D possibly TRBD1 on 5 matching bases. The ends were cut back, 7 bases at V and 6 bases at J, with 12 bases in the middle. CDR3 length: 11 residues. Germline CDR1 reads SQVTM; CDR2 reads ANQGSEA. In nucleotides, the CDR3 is TGCAGCGCCAGGGAACTCCCTGAAGCTTTCTTT. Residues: CSARELPEAFF.

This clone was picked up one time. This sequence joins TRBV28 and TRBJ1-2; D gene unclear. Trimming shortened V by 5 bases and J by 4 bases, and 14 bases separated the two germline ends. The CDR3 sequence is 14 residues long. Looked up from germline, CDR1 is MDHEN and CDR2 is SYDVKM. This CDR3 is CASSTSGELYGYTF. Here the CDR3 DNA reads TGTGCCAGCAGTACCTCCGGGGAACTCTATGGCTACACCTTC.

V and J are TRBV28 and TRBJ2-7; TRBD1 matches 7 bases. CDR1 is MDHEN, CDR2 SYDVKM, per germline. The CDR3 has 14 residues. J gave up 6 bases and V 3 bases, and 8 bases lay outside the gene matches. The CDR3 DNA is TGTGCCAGCAGTTTGGGACAGATATGGGGCGAGCAGTACTTC. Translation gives CASSLGQIWGEQYF.

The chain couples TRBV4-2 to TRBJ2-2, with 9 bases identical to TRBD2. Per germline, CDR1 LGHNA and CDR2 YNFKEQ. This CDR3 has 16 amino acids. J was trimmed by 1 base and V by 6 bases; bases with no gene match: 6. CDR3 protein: CASRPGAGGNTGELFF. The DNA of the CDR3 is TGTGCCAGCAGGCCAGGAGCGGGGGGGAACACCGGGGAGCTGTTTTTT.

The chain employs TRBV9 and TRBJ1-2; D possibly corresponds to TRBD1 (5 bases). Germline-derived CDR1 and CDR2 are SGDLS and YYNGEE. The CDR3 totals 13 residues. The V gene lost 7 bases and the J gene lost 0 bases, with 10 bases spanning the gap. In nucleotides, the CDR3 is TGTGCCAGCTGGGGGGGGTCTAACTATGGCTACACCTTC. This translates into CASWGGSNYGYTF. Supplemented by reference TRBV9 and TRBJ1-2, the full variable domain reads DSGVTQTPKHLITATGQRVTLRCSPRSGDLSVYWYQQSLDQGLQFLIQYYNGEERAKGNILERFSAQQFPDLHSELNLSSLELGDSALYFCASWGGSNYGYTFGSGTRLTVV.

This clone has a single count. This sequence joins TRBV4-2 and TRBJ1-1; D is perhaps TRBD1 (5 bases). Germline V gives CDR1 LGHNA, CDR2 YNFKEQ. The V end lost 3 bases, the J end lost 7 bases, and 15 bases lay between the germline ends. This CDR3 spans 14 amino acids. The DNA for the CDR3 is TGTGCCAGCAGCCAGTTCTCTGGGGCGGATGAAGCTTTCTTT. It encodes CASSQFSGADEAFF.

The CDR3 sequence is CARSPRGQRNYGYTF. The DNA of the CDR3 is TGTGCCAGAAGCCCACGTGGGCAGCGGAACTATGGCTACACCTTC. The chain has TRBV5-3 and TRBJ1-2, with D uncertain. TRBV5-3 falls under the ORF class, with uncertain function. The V and J ends lost 4 bases and 2 bases respectively, with 15 bases between them. The CDR3 runs to 15 residues.

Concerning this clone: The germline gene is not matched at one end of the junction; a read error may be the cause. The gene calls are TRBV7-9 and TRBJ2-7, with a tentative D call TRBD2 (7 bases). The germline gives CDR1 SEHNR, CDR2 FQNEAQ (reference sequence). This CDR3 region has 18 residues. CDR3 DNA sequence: TGTTCCAGCAGCTTAGGGGGGAGAAGCGGGGTGAGCTCCTACGAGCAGTACTTC. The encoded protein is CSSSLGGRSGVSSYEQYF.

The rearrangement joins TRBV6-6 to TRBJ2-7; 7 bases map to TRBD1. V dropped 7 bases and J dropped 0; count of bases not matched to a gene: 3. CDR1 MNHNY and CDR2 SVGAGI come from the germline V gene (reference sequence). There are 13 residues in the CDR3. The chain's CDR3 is CASTRDSSYEQYF. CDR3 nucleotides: TGTGCCAGCACCCGGGACAGCTCCTACGAGCAGTACTTC.

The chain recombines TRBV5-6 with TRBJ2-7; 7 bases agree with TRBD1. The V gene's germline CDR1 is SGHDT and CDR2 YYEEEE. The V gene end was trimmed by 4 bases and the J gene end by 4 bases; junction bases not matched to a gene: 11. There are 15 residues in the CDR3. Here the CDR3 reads CASSPQVGGRYEQYF. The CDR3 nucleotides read TGTGCCAGCAGCCCCCAGGTAGGGGGCAGGTACGAGCAGTACTTC.

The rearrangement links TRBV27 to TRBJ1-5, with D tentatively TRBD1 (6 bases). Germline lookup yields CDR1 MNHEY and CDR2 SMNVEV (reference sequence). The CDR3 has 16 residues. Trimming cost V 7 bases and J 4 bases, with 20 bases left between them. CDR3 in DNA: TGTGCCAGCACTAAAGACCGGACAGATCCTAATCAGCCCCAGCATTTT. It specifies CASTKDRTDPNQPQHF.

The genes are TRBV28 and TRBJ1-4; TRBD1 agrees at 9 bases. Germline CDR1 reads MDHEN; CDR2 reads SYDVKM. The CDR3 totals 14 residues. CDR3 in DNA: TGTGCTATAAACTCGGGACAGGGAAACGAAAAACTGTTTTTT. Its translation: CAINSGQGNEKLFF.

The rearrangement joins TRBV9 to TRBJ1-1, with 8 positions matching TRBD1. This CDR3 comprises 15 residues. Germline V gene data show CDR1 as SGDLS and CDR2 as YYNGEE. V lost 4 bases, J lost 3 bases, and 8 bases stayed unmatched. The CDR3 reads CASSLRDRGDTEAFF. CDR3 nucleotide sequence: TGTGCCAGCAGCTTACGCGACAGGGGTGACACTGAAGCTTTCTTT.

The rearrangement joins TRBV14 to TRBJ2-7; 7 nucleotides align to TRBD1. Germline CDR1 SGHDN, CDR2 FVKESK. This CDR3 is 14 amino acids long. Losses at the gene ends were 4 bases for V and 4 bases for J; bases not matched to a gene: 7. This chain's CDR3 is CASSRPDRSYEQYF. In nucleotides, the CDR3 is TGTGCCAGCAGCCGCCCGGACAGGTCGTACGAGCAGTACTTC.

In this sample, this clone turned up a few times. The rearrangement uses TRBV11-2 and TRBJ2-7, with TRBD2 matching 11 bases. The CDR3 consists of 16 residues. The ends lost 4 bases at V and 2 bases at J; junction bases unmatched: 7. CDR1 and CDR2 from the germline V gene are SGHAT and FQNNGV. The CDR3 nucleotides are TGTGCCAGCAGCTCCAATCTAGCGGGAGGCACCTACGAGCAGTACTTC. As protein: CASSSNLAGGTYEQYF.

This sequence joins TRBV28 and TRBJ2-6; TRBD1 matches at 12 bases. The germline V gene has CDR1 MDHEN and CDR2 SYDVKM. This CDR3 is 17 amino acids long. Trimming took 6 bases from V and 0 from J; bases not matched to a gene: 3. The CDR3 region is CASRGTGGHSGANVLTF. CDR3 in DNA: TGTGCCAGCAGAGGGACAGGGGGCCACTCTGGGGCCAACGTCCTGACTTTC.